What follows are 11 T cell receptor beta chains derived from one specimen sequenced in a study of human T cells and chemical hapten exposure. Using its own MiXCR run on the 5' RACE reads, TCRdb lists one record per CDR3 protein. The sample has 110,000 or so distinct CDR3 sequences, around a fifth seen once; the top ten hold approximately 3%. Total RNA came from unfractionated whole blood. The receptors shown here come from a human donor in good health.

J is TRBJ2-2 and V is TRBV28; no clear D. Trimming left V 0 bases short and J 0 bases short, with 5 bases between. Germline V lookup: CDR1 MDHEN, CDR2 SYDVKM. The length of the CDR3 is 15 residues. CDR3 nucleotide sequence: TGTGCCAGCAGTTTATGGCAGACGAACACCGGGGAGCTGTTTTTT. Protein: CASSLWQTNTGELFF.

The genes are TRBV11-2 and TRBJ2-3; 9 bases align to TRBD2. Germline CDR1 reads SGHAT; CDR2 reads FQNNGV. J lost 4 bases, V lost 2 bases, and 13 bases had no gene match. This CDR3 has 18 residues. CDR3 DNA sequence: TGTGCCAGCAGCTTAAGAAGACTAGCGGACCGCGGGGCAGATACGCAGTATTTT. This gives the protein CASSLRRLADRGADTQYF. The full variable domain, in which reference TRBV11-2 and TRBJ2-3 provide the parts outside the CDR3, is EAGVAQSPRYKIIEKRQSVAFWCNPISGHATLYWYQQILGQGPKLLIQFQNNGVVDDSQLPKDRFSAERLKGVDSTLKIQPAKLEDSAVYLCASSLRRLADRGADTQYFGPGTRLTVL.

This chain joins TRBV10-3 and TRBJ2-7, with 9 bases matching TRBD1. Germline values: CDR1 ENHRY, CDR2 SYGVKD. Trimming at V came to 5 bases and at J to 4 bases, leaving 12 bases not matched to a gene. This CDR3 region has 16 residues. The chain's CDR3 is CAISPGTGLSSYEQYF. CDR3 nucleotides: TGTGCCATCAGTCCCGGGACAGGGTTGTCCTCTTACGAGCAGTACTTC.

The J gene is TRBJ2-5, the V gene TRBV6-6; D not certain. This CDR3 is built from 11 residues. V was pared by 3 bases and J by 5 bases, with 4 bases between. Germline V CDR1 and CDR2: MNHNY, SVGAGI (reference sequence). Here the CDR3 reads CASSYAETQYF. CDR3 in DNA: TGTGCCAGCAGTTATGCGGAGACCCAGTACTTC.

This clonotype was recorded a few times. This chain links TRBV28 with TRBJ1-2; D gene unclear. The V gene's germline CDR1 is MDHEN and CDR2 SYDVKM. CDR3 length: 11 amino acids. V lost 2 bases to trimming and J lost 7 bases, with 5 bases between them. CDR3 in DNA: TGTGCCAGCAGTTTACGGGGTGGCTACACCTTC. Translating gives CASSLRGGYTF.

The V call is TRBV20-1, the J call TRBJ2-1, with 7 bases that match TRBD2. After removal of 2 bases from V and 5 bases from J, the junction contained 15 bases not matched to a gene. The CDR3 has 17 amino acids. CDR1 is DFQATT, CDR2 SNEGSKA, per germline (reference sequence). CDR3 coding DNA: TGCAGTGCTAGATGGGGCTCAGCCGGGACTACCCACAATGAGCAGTTCTTC. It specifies CSARWGSAGTTHNEQFF.

CDR3 nucleotides: TGTGCCAGCAGCCAAGATCGGCTAGCGGGAGTGACAGATACGCAGTATTTT. This gives the protein CASSQDRLAGVTDTQYF. The V and J genes are TRBV3-1 and TRBJ2-3; 10 positions agree with TRBD2. J was trimmed by 3 bases and V by 0 bases; bases with no gene match: 6. The CDR3 has 17 residues. Germline CDR1 is LGHDT and CDR2 is YNNKEL (reference sequence).

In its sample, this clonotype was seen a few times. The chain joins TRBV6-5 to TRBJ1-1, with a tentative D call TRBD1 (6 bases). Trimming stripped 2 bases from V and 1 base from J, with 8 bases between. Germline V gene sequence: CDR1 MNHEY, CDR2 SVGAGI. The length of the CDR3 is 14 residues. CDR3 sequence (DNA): TGTGCCAGCAGTTACGAGACAGGGAACACTGAAGCTTTCTTT. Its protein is CASSYETGNTEAFF.

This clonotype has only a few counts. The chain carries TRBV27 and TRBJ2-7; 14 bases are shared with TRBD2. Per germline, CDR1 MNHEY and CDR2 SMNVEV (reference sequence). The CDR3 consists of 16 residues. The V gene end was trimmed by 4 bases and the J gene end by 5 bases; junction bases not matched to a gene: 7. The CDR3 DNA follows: TGTGCCAGCAGTTCCCCAGGGACTAGCGGGAGTGACGAGCAGTACTTC. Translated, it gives CASSSPGTSGSDEQYF.

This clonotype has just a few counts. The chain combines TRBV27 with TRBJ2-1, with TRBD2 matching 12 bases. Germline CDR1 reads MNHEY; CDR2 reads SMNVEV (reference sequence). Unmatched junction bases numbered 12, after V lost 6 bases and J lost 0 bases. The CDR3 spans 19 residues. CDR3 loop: CASSPKSSGRASSYNEQFF. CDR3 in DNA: TGTGCCAGCAGCCCTAAGTCTAGCGGGAGGGCCAGCTCCTACAATGAGCAGTTCTTC.

The CDR3 DNA sequence: TGTGCCTGGGAAAATTATGGCTACACCTTC. Residues: CAWENYGYTF. This chain uses TRBV30 with TRBJ1-2; D remains ambiguous. CDR3 length equals 10 residues. The V end lost 5 bases, the J end lost 5 bases, and 6 bases lay between the germline ends. From germline, CDR1 is GTSNPN and CDR2 SVGIG (reference sequence).